This record concerns one TCR beta chain sequence. Antigen specificity is unknown. What was sequenced were expressed TCRB transcripts, since all of the isolated RNA had been reverse transcribed. Assay used: immunoSEQ multiplex PCR; TCRdb lists only in-frame clones, some missing. The sample carries 250,000 to 400,000 clones, 12% to 15% recorded once. Averaging roughly 120 mL, one heparinised blood draw came from each individual donor. The entry originates in a study of beta chain features in type 1 diabetes. On the study more broadly: No patient-donor differences in age, gender, total cells or subset yield. Study-wide points: A cDNA-based sequencing approach could over-represent cells with high TCR expression. Naive, central memory and Treg TCRB repertoires appeared more alike in patients than in healthy donors.

The CDR3 extends over 13 amino acids. V was cut by 6 bases and J by 6 bases, with 18 bases left in between. The germline V gene encodes CDR1 SQVTM and CDR2 ANQGSEA. This chain links TRBV29-1 with TRBJ2-7; a possible D gene is TRBD1 (6 bases). This sequence originates from a man aged 30-40 years in good health. Sequencing was done on a sample of central memory CD4+ T cells from blood. CDR3 sequence reads: CSVHREGAGEQYF. CDR3 DNA: TGCAGCGTCCACAGGGAAGGGGCTGGCGAGCAGTACTTC.